This T cell receptor beta chain was recovered during a study of control samples from healthy donors and cancer patients (dated by TCRdb to about 2020). Receptor libraries were prepared by the immunoSEQ multiplex PCR assay. TCRdb mirrors the immuneACCESS table, restricted to in-frame sequences. Some clones are absent from its copies; in checked studies, under half trace to an unresolved V gene, and the reason for the others is unknown. The sample yields about 120,000 clones; over 85% were counted once. The top ten clones comprise approximately 2.5% of the sample. As concerns this clone: Its target antigen remains unknown. One base away there is no much larger clone; base qualities are not given.

V is pruned by 3 bases and J by 0 bases, leaving 4 bases of the junction without a gene match. Measured from the cysteine to the phenylalanine, the CDR3 is 15 residues long. The retained sequence is limited to the CDR3, 45 bases, with the frame set at the first base. Reading the germline V gene (reference sequence) gives CDR1 DFQATT and CDR2 SNEGSKA. What was sequenced was blood. This chain is built from TRBV20-1 and TRBJ1-1; 10 bases in the middle match TRBD1. This receptor was obtained from a man younger than 45 in good health. The DNA sequence is TGCAGTGCTAGTTCCGGGACAGGGGTGAACACTGAAGCTTTCTTT. It specifies CSASSGTGVNTEAFF.